This T cell receptor (beta chain) was sequenced during a study of blood T cell repertoires in COVID-19 (dated by TCRdb to 2020 to 2022). About the full investigation: The collaborator samples originated in the United States, Italy and Spain and spanned the acute and convalescent phases of COVID-19. The repertoires were made available in a free public database intended to serve as a resource for research on the immune response to SARS-CoV-2. Where HLA class I and class II types were available, the types were taken from metadata supplied by the sample provider, not from assay-based typing. Sample metadata almost always included a de-identified subject ID, COVID-19 status, age in years and sex. The prospective study material was composed of cDNA or gDNA derived from T cells, B-cell-depleted T cells, or PBMCs. Subjects who had been exposed to COVID-19, were actively infected with it, or had recovered from it provided the deeply sampled blood TCRbeta repertoires that made up the dataset. The samples were drawn from the first 160 participants of the ongoing ImmuneRACE study and from 950 to 1,500 subjects provided by 6 global collaborators. What the research found in general, with its limitations: The amount of clinical and demographic metadata varied by source and participant and was provided uncurated.

The immunoSEQ Assay, a bias-controlled multiplex PCR, was used to amplify TCRbeta CDR3 regions from genomic DNA. The published analysis was carried out like this. Nucleated cell counts per sample were estimated from amplification of reference gene primers within the assay. To quantify the absolute abundance of each unique TCRbeta CDR3 rearrangement, sequence reads were collapsed and filtered. For each sample, productive Simpson clonality was calculated as the square root of Simpson's diversity index over productive rearrangements. In TCRdb, the immuneACCESS table is reduced to in-frame sequences with V and J assigned. These tables do not hold every clone; where another copy was compared, an unresolved V gene accounts for under half, and the others remain unexplained. D and trimming were read from the DNA, whereas the V and J calls and clone size are those reported in that table. Within this sample are approximately 200,000 clones, with roughly 88% of them counted one time only. Around 8.6% of the sample is taken by the ten largest.

CDR1 and CDR2 are drawn from the germline V gene: MNHEY, SVGAGI. The V and J ends are trimmed by 6 bases and 5 bases, leaving 13 bases between them. The CDR3 runs 13 amino acids, cysteine and phenylalanine included. Of all the DNA, just the CDR3 is kept, 39 bases in frame from base 1. In the prospective study, participants were roughly 18 to 100 years old, resided in 24 geographic areas of the United States, and were enrolled through a virtual design. Cohort assignment in the prospective study relied on participant-reported clinical history from a screening survey and a study questionnaire. Recovered participants in ImmuneRACE Cohort 3 were defined by two consecutive negative NP/OP PCR tests, clearance by a healthcare professional, or resolution of symptoms. In the prospective study, whole blood, serum and a nasopharyngeal or oropharyngeal swab were collected from each participant by mobile phlebotomists. Participants in the prospective study had the option to provide additional blood draws and questionnaires over an approximately 2-month period. Blood samples from the prospective study were shipped frozen or at room temperature prior to DNA extraction.

A word on this clone: Its antigen is not yet known. Within one base of it there is no much larger clone, and no base qualities were kept.

The sample consisted of PBMCs or T cells enriched from blood (not recorded which). This chain is built from TRBV6-5 and TRBJ2-5, with no confidently assigned D gene. The clonotype was recovered from a woman aged 30 to 39 who had recovered from COVID-19. The CDR3 protein: CASSLYIAETQYF. The DNA sequence reads TGTGCCAGCAGCCTATACATAGCCGAGACCCAGTACTTC.